This TCR beta chain is drawn from a study of cytomegalovirus exposure and HLA in healthy donors. Notes on the study in general: With further analysis later on, most CMV-associated TCR beta chains appeared HLA-restricted.

A multiplex PCR was run with 60 Vbeta primers and 13 Jbeta primers. The protocol was immunoSEQ multiplex PCR, while the TCRdb copy is restricted to in-frame clones and leaves out a portion. Here the sample spans 80,000 to 95,000 clones, 60% to 80% being singletons. Per germline, CDR1 ENHRY and CDR2 SYGVKD. This CDR3 has 15 residues. V dropped 4 bases and J dropped 11; count of bases not matched to a gene: 15. This clone was detected only a few times. Antigen unknown. The TCR was taken from a woman aged 45 to 65 in good health and CMV-seropositive. Specimen: PBMCs. This chain links TRBV10-3 with TRBJ1-1; 8 bases are a match to TRBD1. CDR3 coding DNA: TGTGCCATCAGTGTTCCCGGACAGGGTGGGAGTGGGGCTTTCTTT. Protein product: CAISVPGQGGSGAFF.